The clone carrying this T cell receptor beta chain was found many times. These data originate in a study of Graves' ophthalmopathy and Graves' hyperthyroidism. Amplifying from RNA transcripts, the study obtained TCR beta CDR3 regions. Second-round multiplex PCR came after first-round RT-PCR with HTBI primers. TCRdb recomputed calls from the multiplex PCR reads with MiXCR, one row per CDR3 protein. The sample has 660,000 or so distinct CDR3 sequences; more than 40% are singletons. Germline V gives CDR1 SQVTM, CDR2 ANQGSEA. CDR3 length: 12 residues. Trimming pared 3 bases from V and 4 bases from J, leaving 6 bases between.

This clonotype originated in an adult man with Graves' ophthalmopathy. The sequenced sample was peripheral blood. The chain has TRBV29-1 and TRBJ2-2; D not resolved. CDR3 coding DNA: TGCAGCGTTGAGTGGTCCACCGGGGAGCTGTTTTTT. It codes for CSVEWSTGELFF.